This TCR beta chain appears in the sequencing data of a study of T cell repertoires in cytomegalovirus infection (dated by TCRdb to between 2018 and 2021). With respect to the entire study: Donor HLA type was relevant to the analysis, because carriage of CMV infection together with the matching HLA type was indicated by public TCR beta signatures. What the study reported, not specific to this receptor: The ex vivo response was dominated by HLA-C-restricted CMV-specific TCR beta clonotypes, which also provided the single most frequent clonotype in two of eight donors. Carriers of CMV infection plus the relevant HLA type were discriminated by the cumulative frequency of public TCR beta family members in the study cohort and in an independent roughly 400-donor cohort.

Trimming at the junction amounts to 3 bases on V and 0 bases on J, and the germline ends lie 5 bases apart. From cysteine to phenylalanine, the CDR3 is 13 amino acids long. Only the CDR3 region is kept as DNA, spanning 39 bases read in frame from base 1. The germline V gene provides CDR1 WSHSY and CDR2 SAAADI. Sequenced using an Illumina HiSeq 1500. In TCRdb, the public reads were trimmed at Q25 with fastp and aligned with MiXCR, with productive beta chains retained. Rows with a matching CDR3 protein are joined into one entry that keeps the most common DNA and genes. In all, the sample holds approximately 170,000 distinct CDR3 sequences, and under 15% of those were seen once. More than 20% of the sample lies in the top ten. This clonotype was seen a handful of times. Its antigen is currently not known. Base qualities are missing; no much larger clone stands one base away.

The source of this sequence is a human donor in good health (CMV status not recorded). Some clones in this sample may be carry-over from other donors' samples. The sequenced sample consisted of PBMCs. This chain joins TRBV10-2 to TRBJ1-1, with the D gene too uncertain to name. The CDR3 protein sequence reads: CASSENLNTEAFF. The bases are TGCGCCAGCAGTGAAAACCTGAACACTGAAGCTTTCTTT.